This T cell receptor (beta chain) was documented in a study of regulatory T cells in long-lasting Graves disease. Overall study findings and caveats: Newly diagnosed Graves' patients had higher TCR diversity than persistent ones.

Time point of the sample: newly diagnosed GD, antithyroid drugs for less than 3 months. PBMCs were the source of the RNA used for TCR sequencing. This clonotype was seen at least ten times. Its antigen is unknown. The TCR beta library used iRepertoire HTBI primers with Arm-PCR amplification of CDR3. One entry per CDR3 protein, called by TCRdb with MiXCR from the multiplex PCR reads. This table has 510,000 or so distinct CDR3 sequences, around 13% appearing once. The sample was also reused in another study, on T cells in Graves' hyperthyroidism and ophthalmopathy. Turning to that study: Criteria for exclusion of patients were uncontrolled infection, other autoimmune disease, pregnancy or lactation. In the first-round RT-PCR of the TCR CDR3, the HTBI primer set was used.

This sequence was found in a woman in her thirties with Graves disease. The sample was peripheral blood mononuclear cells (PBMCs), taken at new diagnosis, from a patient treated with antithyroid drugs.

CDR3 sequence: CASRPHQDLRNTEAFF. The CDR3 region has the DNA TGTGCCAGCAGACCCCATCAGGACCTTAGGAACACTGAAGCTTTCTTT. The genes are TRBV3-1 and TRBJ1-1; D not certain. The V and J ends lost 6 bases and 1 base respectively, with 18 bases between them. Germline V gene lookup returns CDR1 LGHDT and CDR2 YNNKEL (reference sequence). The CDR3 runs to 16 residues.